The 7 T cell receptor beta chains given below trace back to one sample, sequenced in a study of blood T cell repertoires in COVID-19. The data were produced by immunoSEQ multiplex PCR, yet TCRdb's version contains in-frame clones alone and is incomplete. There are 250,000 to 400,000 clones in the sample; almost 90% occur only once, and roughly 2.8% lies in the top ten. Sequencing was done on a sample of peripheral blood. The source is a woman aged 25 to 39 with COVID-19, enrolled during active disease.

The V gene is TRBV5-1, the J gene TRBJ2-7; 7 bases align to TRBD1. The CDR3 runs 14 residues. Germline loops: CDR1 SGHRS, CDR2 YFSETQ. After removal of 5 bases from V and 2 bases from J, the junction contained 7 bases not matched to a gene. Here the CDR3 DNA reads TGCGCCAGCAGATATGACAGGGACACCTACGAGCAGTACTTC. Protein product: CASRYDRDTYEQYF.

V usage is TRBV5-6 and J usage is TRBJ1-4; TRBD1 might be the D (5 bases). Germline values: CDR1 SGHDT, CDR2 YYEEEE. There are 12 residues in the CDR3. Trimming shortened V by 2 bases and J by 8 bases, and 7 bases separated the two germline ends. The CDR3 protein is CASSFHREKLFF. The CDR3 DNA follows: TGTGCCAGCAGCTTTCACAGGGAAAAACTGTTTTTT. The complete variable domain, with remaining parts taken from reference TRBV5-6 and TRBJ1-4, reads DAGVTQSPTHLIKTRGQQVTLRCSPKSGHDTVSWYQQALGQGPQFIFQYYEEEERQRGNFPDRFSGHQFPNYSSELNVNALLLGDSALYLCASSFHREKLFFGSGTQLSVL.

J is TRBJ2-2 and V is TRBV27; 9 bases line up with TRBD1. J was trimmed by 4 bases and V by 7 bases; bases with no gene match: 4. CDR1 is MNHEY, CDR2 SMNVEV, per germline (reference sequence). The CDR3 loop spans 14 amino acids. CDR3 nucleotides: TGTGCCAGCAATGGACAGGGGAGCACCGGGGAGCTGTTTTTT. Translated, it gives CASNGQGSTGELFF.

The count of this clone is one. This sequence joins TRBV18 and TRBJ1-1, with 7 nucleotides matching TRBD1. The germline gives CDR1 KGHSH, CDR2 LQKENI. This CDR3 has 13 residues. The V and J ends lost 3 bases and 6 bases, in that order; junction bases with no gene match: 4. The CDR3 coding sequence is TGTGCCAGCTCACCGGCAACAGGGGCTGAAGCTTTCTTT. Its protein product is CASSPATGAEAFF.

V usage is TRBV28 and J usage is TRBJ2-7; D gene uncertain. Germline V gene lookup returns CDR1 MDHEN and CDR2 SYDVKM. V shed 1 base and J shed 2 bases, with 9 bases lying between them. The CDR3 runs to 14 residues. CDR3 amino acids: CASSLLHPAYEQYF. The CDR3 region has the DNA TGTGCCAGCAGTTTATTACATCCCGCCTACGAGCAGTACTTC.

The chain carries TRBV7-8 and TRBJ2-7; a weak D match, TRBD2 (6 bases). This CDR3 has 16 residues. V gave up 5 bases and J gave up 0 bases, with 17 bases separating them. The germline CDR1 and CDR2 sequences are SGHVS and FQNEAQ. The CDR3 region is CASSRIQNSGSYEQYF. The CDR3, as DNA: TGTGCCAGCAGCCGCATACAGAATAGCGGCTCCTACGAGCAGTACTTC.

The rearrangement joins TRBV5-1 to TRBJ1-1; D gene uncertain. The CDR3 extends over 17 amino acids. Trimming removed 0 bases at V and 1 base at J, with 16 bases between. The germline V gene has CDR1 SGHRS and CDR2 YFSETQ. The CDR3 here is CASSLGVGRGGNTEAFF. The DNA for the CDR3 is TGCGCCAGCAGCTTGGGGGTTGGCCGGGGAGGGAACACTGAAGCTTTCTTT.